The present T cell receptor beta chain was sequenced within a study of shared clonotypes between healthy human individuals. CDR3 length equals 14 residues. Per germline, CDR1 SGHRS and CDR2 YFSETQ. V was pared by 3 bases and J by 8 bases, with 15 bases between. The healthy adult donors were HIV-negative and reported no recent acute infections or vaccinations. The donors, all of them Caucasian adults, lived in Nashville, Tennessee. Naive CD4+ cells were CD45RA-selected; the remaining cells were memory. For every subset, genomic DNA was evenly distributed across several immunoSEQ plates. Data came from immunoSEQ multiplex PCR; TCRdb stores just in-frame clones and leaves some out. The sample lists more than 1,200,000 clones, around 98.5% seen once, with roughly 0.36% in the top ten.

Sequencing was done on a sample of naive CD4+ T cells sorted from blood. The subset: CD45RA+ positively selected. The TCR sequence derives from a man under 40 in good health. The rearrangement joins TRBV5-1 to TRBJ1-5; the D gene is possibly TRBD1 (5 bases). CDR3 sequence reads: CASSYQGREEPQHF. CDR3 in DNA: TGCGCCAGCAGCTATCAGGGCCGAGAGGAGCCCCAGCATTTT.